This T cell receptor (beta chain) was retrieved from a study of blood T cell repertoires in COVID-19. For the study at large: The analysed material was cDNA or gDNA that came from T cells, B-cell-depleted T cells, or PBMCs.

This clone has just one count. With 3 bases clipped from V and 6 bases from J, the junction kept 6 bases outside the gene matches. The germline CDR1 and CDR2 sequences are SGHNT and YYREEE (reference sequence). The CDR3 length is 15 residues. In terms of age and location, participants ranged from roughly 18 to 89 years and lived in about 25 US areas. Cohorts were determined from participant-reported clinical history. The protocol was immunoSEQ multiplex PCR, while the TCRdb copy is restricted to in-frame clones and leaves out a portion. The sample includes 200,000 to 250,000 clones, nearly 90% of them seen just once.

The sequenced sample consisted of PBMCs or T cells enriched from blood (not recorded which). The receptor was isolated from a man aged 25-45 years who had been exposed to COVID-19. The gene calls are TRBV5-4 and TRBJ1-4; 9 bases agree with TRBD1. CDR3 in amino acids: CASSSGTGRDEKLFF. The CDR3 coding sequence is TGTGCCAGCAGCTCCGGGACAGGGAGGGATGAAAAACTGTTTTTT.